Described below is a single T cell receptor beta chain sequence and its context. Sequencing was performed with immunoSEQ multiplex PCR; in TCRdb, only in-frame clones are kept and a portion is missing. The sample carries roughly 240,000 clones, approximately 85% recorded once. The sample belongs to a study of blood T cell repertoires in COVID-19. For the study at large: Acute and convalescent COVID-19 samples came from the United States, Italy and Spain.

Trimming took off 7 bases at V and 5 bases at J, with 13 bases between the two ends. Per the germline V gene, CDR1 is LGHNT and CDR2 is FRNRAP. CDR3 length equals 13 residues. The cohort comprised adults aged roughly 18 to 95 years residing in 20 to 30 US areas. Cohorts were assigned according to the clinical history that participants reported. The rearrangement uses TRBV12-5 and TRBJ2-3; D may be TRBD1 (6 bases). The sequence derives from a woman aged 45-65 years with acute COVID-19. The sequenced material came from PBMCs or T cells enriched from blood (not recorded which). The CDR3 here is CASAPPGVDTQYF. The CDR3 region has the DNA TGTGCTAGTGCCCCACCAGGGGTAGATACGCAGTATTTT.